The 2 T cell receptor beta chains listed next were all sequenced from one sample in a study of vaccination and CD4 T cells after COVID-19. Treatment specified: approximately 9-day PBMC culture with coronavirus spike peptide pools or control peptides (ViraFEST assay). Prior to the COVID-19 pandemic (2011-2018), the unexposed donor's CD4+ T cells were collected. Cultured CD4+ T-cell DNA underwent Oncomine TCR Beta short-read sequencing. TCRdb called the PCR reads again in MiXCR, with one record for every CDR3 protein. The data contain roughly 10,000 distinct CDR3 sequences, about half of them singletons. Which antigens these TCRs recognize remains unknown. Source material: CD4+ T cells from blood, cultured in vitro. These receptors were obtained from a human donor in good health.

The CDR3 DNA sequence: TGTGCCAGCATCTTTGGGCAGTGGAACGAGCAGTACTTC. Translation: CASIFGQWNEQYF. J is TRBJ2-7 and V is TRBV6-1, with D unclear. CDR1 is MNHNS and CDR2 is SASEGT in the germline V gene. The CDR3 length is 13 residues. Trimming stripped 7 bases from V and 5 bases from J, with 15 bases between.

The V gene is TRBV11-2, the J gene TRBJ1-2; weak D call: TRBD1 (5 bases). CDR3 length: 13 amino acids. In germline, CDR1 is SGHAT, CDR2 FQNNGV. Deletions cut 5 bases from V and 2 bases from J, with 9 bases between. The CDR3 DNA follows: TGTGCCAGCAGCCTACAGGAGAACTATGGCTACACCTTC. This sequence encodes CASSLQENYGYTF.